This TCR beta chain was retrieved from a study of blood T cell repertoires in COVID-19. Across the whole study: Acute and convalescent COVID-19 specimens originated in the United States, Italy and Spain. In each case, the material was cDNA or gDNA derived from T cells, B-cell-depleted T cells, or PBMCs.

In the source study's methods: Amplification from reference gene primers served as the basis for estimated nucleated cell counts. Some clones are missing from TCRdb's copy, which holds only in-frame ones; the method was immunoSEQ multiplex PCR. From that table come the V and J calls and clone size; the DNA was used to work out D and trimming. The sample has 64,000 or so clones, approximately 86% seen once; the top ten hold more than 1%. There are 16 residues in the CDR3. J gave up 0 bases and V 0 bases, and 1 base lay outside the gene matches. Germline loops: CDR1 SNHLY, CDR2 FYNNEI. The sample was peripheral blood. The chain is built from TRBV2 and TRBJ1-2; 10 nucleotides line up with TRBD1. This sequence was found in a man aged 35-49 years with acute or convalescent COVID-19. CDR3 nucleotide sequence: TGTGCCAGCAGTGAAGCGGGACAGGGGTCTAACTATGGCTACACCTTC. It encodes CASSEAGQGSNYGYTF.